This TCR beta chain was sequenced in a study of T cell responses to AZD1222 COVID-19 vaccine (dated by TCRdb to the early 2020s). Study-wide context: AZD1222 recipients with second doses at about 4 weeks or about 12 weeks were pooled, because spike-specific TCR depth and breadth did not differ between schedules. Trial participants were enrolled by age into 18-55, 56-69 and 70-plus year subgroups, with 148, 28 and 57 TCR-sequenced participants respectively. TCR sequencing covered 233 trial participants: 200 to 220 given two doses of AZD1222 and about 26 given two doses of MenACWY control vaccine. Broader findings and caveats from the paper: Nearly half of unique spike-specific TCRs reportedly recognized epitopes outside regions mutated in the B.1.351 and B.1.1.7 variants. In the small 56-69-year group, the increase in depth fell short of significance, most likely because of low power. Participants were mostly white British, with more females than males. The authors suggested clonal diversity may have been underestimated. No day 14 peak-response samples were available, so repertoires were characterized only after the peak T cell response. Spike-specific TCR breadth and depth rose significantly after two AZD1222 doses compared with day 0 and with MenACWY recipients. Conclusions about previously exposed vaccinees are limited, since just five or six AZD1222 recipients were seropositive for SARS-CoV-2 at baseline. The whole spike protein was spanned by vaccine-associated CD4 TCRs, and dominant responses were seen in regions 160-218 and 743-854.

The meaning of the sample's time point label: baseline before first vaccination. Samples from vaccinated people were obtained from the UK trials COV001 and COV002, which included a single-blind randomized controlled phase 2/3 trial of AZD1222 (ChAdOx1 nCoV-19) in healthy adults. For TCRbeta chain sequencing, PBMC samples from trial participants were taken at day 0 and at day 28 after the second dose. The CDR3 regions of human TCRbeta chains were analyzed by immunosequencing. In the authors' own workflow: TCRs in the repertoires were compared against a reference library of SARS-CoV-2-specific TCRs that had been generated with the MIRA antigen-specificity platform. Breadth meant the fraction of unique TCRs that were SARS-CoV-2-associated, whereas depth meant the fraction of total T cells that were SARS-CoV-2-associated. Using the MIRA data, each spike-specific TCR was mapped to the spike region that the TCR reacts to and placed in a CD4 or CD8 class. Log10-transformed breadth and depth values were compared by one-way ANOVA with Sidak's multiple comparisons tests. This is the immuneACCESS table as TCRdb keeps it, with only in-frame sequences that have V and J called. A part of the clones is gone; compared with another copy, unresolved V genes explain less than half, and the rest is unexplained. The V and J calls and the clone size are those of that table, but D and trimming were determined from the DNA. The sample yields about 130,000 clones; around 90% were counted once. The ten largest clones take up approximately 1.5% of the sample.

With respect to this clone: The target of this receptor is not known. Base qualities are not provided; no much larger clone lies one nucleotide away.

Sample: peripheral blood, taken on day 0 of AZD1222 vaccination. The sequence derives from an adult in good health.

DNA sequence: TGTGCCAGCAGTGAGTTGGTGGGCAGCGCGCTCCGACTGTTTTTT. It is translated as CASSELVGSALRLFF. The rearranged segments are TRBV25-1 and TRBJ1-4; the D gene assignment is ambiguous. CDR1 MGHDK and CDR2 SYGVNS were looked up in the germline V gene. V and J lose 3 bases and 13 bases, and a span of 21 bases separates them. From cysteine to phenylalanine, the CDR3 is 15 amino acids long. The CDR3 DNA has 45 bases and is translated from base 1.